This TCR beta chain is from a study of resident and recirculating memory T cells in vitiligo. The overall study: The samples were homogenized without cell sorting before genomic DNA extraction.

The assay was immunoSEQ multiplex PCR, and TCRdb's table has in-frame clones only and misses some. This table holds about 76,000 clones, 92% found once. This CDR3 comprises 16 residues. Deletions cut 5 bases from V and 5 bases from J, with 22 bases between. In germline, CDR1 is SGHVS, CDR2 FNYEAQ. This TCR was sampled from a male donor with vitiligo. Sequencing was done on a sample of blood. The chain couples TRBV7-6 to TRBJ2-7, with D tentatively TRBD2 (6 bases). The CDR3 region is CASSPRFKREVHEQYF. The CDR3 DNA sequence: TGTGCCAGCAGCCCCCGATTTAAAAGGGAGGTCCACGAGCAGTACTTC.